The next 12 T cell receptor beta chains were all read from a single sample in a study of T-cell memory formation after mild COVID-19. TCRdb re-analysed the 5' RACE reads in MiXCR, keeping a single row per CDR3 protein. The repertoire consists of a few hundred thousand distinct CDR3 sequences, with 28% occurring once and the leading ten covering less than 15%. The specimen was PBMCs or a T cell subset sorted from them (not recorded which). These receptor sequences come from an adult woman who had mild COVID-19 (a few samples of this study predate the infection). Cell type and time point are not known.

The chain uses TRBV2 and TRBJ2-2; D tentatively reads TRBD1 or TRBD2 (6 bases each). The CDR3 sequence is 14 residues long. Germline V gene sequence: CDR1 SNHLY, CDR2 FYNNEI. Trimming removed 3 bases at V and 5 bases at J, with 10 bases between. CDR3: CASSDQGRTGELFF. Written as DNA, the CDR3 is TGTGCCAGCAGTGATCAGGGGAGGACCGGGGAGCTGTTTTTT.

This chain joins TRBV5-6 and TRBJ2-3, with 7 bases identical to TRBD2. The CDR3 covers 17 residues. Looked up from germline, CDR1 is SGHDT and CDR2 is YYEEEE. V was clipped by 2 bases and J by 4 bases; unmatched bases: 13. The CDR3 sequence is CASSFLPSGGRADTQYF. In DNA, the CDR3 is TGTGCCAGCAGCTTCTTACCTAGCGGAGGAAGGGCAGATACGCAGTATTTT.

This chain uses TRBV6-1 with TRBJ1-4; D gene uncertain. The V gene's germline CDR1 is MNHNS and CDR2 SASEGT. This CDR3 spans 12 amino acids. Trimming pared 2 bases from V and 7 bases from J, leaving 5 bases between. CDR3 region: CASSEWGEKLFF. The CDR3 DNA follows: TGTGCCAGCAGTGAATGGGGTGAAAAACTGTTTTTT.

The chain employs TRBV10-3 and TRBJ2-6; no firm D call. The germline V gene has CDR1 ENHRY and CDR2 SYGVKD. V lost 0 bases and J lost 0, with 3 bases in between. This CDR3 comprises 15 residues. The CDR3 region has the DNA TGTGCCATCAGTGAGTCAAGCTCTGGGGCCAACGTCCTGACTTTC. Translated, it gives CAISESSSGANVLTF.

The J gene is TRBJ2-7, the V gene TRBV4-3; D unclear. Per the germline V gene, CDR1 is LGHNA and CDR2 is YSLEER. V was clipped by 4 bases and J by 2 bases, with 12 bases between them. The CDR3 has 14 amino acids. CDR3: CASSPRVEAYEQYF. For the CDR3, the DNA is TGCGCCAGCAGCCCCCGGGTCGAGGCCTACGAGCAGTACTTC.

The rearrangement joins TRBV25-1 to TRBJ2-3; 12 nucleotides line up with TRBD2. This CDR3 contains 15 residues. V shed 6 bases and J 4 bases; nucleotides not matched to a gene: 5. The germline V gene encodes CDR1 MGHDK and CDR2 SYGVNS. For the CDR3, the DNA is TGTGCCAGCAGGCTAGCGGGAGGGCCGTCAGATACGCAGTATTTT. The encoded protein is CASRLAGGPSDTQYF.

This clonotype was observed a few times. The J gene is TRBJ2-1, the V gene TRBV11-2, with unresolved D. The germline gives CDR1 SGHAT, CDR2 FQNNGV. There are 12 residues in the CDR3. Trimming stripped 1 base from V and 9 bases from J, with 7 bases between. The CDR3 loop is CASSLGVSEQFF. The CDR3 coding sequence is TGTGCCAGCAGCTTAGGCGTCAGTGAGCAGTTCTTC.

The chain combines TRBV2 with TRBJ2-1; 7 nucleotides line up with TRBD1. This CDR3 contains 16 residues. The ends lost 6 bases at V and 1 base at J; junction bases unmatched: 9. Germline assignment: CDR1 SNHLY and CDR2 FYNNEI. In DNA, the CDR3 is TGTGCCAGCAGAAGAAATTCAGGGGGTTCCTACAATGAGCAGTTCTTC. It is translated as CASRRNSGGSYNEQFF.

The sample holds a few counts of this clonotype. The rearrangement links TRBV24-1 to TRBJ2-3, with TRBD2 as a possible D gene (5 bases). Per the germline V gene, CDR1 is KGHDR and CDR2 is SFDVKD. CDR3 length equals 14 residues. V lost 8 bases and J lost 6, with 17 bases in between. The CDR3 DNA sequence: TGTGCCACCACCGGCGGACTCGAGACGGATACGCAGTATTTT. Translation: CATTGGLETDTQYF.

In this sample, this clonotype turned up a few times. J is TRBJ1-1 and V is TRBV5-1; possibly TRBD1 for D (6 bases). The CDR3 is 14 amino acids. The germline V gene encodes CDR1 SGHRS and CDR2 YFSETQ. V was trimmed by 4 bases and J by 3 bases, leaving 13 bases between them. In nucleotides, the CDR3 is TGCGCCAGCAGCCGGGCAGGGGAGGACACTGAAGCTTTCTTT. This translates into CASSRAGEDTEAFF. Based on the CDR3 plus reference TRBV5-1 and TRBJ1-1, the full variable domain is KAGVTQTPRYLIKTRGQQVTLSCSPISGHRSVSWYQQTPGQGLQFLFEYFSETQRNKGNFPGRFSGRQFSNSRSEMNVSTLELGDSALYLCASSRAGEDTEAFFGQGTRLTVV.

On this clonotype: The limits of the CDR3 on the DNA are not certain, so only TCRdb's listed CDR3 is given. The genes are TRBV9 and TRBJ2-5. Per germline, CDR1 SGDLS and CDR2 YYNGEE. Both ends counted, the CDR3 spans 10 residues. CDR3: CASSVATGTF.

The genes are TRBV4-3 and TRBJ1-5, with 12 nucleotides matching TRBD1. V lost 0 bases, J lost 1 base, and 16 bases stayed unmatched. Germline lookup yields CDR1 LGHNA and CDR2 YSLEER. The CDR3 length is 22 residues. DNA of the CDR3: TGCGCCAGCAGCCAAGATTTAGGTTATTGGGACAGGGGGCCAGTGAGCAATCAGCCCCAGCATTTT. It specifies CASSQDLGYWDRGPVSNQPQHF.